The sequence of this T cell receptor (beta chain) was determined in a study of molecular identifiers for immune sequencing clone quantification. General study findings and limits: Spiked Jurkat TCR RNA equivalent to one cell reportedly surfaced among some 990,000 naive cells. Over 99% of CMV-specific effector molecules, but under 1% of naive ones, were in clones above 20 copies.

Libraries of naive CD8 T cells were made from around 20,000 to 1,000,000 sorted cells. They used 10%, 30% or 50% RNA. After removal of 2 bases from V and 5 bases from J, the junction contained 8 bases not matched to a gene. The CDR3 totals 14 residues. Germline CDR1 reads SQVTM; CDR2 reads ANQGSEA. Bulk TCR library preparation followed previously described methods with listed TCR primers. TCRdb itself ran the PCR reads through MiXCR, one entry per CDR3 protein. Among about half a million distinct CDR3 sequences listed, about 25% were seen once. This clonotype was detected many times. Its antigen is currently unknown.

Material: naive CD8+ T cells from blood, with Jurkat cell RNA spiked in. The subset denotes: FACS-sorted CD8+CD4-CCR7+CD45RA+ naive T cells. The sequence came from a human donor in good health. Some libraries in this study had Jurkat cell RNA spiked in. This chain uses TRBV29-1 with TRBJ1-1, with 7 bases identical to TRBD1. CDR3 loop: CSVEREGATTEAFF. The CDR3 region has the DNA TGCAGCGTTGAACGGGAGGGGGCAACGACTGAAGCTTTCTTT. The full variable domain, completed using reference TRBV29-1 and TRBJ1-1, is SAVISQKPSRDICQRGTSLTIQCQVDSQVTMMFWYRQQPGQSLTLIATANQGSEATYESGFVIDKFPISRPNLTFSTLTVSNMSPEDSSIYLCSVEREGATTEAFFGQGTRLTVV.